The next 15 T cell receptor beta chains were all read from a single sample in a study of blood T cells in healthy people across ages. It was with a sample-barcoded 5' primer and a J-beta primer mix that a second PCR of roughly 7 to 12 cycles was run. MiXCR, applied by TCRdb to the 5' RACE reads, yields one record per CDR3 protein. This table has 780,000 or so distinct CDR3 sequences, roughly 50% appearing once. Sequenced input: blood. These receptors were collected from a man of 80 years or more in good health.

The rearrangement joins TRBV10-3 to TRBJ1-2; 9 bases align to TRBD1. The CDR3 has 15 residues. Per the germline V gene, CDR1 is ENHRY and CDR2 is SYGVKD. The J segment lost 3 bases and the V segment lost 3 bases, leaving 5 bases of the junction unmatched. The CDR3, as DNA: TGTGCCATCAGTGACCGGGGACAGGGCGACTATGGCTACACCTTC. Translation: CAISDRGQGDYGYTF.

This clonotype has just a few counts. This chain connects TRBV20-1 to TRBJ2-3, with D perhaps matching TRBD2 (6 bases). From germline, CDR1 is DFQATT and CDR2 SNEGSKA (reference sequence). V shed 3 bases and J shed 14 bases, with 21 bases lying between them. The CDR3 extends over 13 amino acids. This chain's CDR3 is CSASASEHRYAYF. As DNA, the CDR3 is TGCAGTGCTAGTGCTAGCGAGCACAGATACGCGTATTTT.

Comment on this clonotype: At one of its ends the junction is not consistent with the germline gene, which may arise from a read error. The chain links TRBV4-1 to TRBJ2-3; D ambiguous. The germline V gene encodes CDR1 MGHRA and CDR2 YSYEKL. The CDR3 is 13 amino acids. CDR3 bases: TGCGCCTGCAGCCAAGAACGCTACTTATACGCGTATTTT. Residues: CACSQERYLYAYF.

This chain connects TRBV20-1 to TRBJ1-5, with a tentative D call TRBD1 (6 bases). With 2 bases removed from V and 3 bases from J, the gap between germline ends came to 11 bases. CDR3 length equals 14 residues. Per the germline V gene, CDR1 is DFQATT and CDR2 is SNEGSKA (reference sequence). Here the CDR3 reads CSARPGTPNQPQHF. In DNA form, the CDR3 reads TGCAGTGCTAGACCCGGGACACCCAATCAGCCCCAGCATTTT.

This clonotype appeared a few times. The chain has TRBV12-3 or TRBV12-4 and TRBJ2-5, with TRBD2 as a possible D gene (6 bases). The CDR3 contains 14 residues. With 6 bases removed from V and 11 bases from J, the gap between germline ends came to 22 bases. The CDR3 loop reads CASRFGFGGREQYF. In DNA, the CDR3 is TGTGCCAGCAGGTTCGGGTTCGGGGGTCGGGAGCAGTACTTC.

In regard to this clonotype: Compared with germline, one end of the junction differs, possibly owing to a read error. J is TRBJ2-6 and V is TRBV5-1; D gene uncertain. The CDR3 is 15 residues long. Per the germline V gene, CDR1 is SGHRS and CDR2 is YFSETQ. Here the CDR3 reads CASSFAGTGTNVLTF. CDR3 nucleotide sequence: TGCGCCAGCAGCTTCGCAGGTACTGGGACCAACGTCCTGACTTTC.

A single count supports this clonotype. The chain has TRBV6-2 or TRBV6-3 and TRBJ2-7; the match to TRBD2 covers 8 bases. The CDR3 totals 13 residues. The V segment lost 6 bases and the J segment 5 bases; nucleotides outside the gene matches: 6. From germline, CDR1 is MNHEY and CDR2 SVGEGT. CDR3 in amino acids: CASRETSDHEQYF. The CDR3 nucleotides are TGTGCCAGCAGAGAGACTAGCGATCACGAGCAGTACTTC.

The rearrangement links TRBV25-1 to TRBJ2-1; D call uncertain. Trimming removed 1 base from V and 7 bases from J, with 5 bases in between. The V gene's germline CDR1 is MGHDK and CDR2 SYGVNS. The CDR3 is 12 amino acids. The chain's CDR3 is CASSEWRNEQFF. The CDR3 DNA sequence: TGTGCCAGCAGTGAATGGCGAAATGAGCAGTTCTTC.

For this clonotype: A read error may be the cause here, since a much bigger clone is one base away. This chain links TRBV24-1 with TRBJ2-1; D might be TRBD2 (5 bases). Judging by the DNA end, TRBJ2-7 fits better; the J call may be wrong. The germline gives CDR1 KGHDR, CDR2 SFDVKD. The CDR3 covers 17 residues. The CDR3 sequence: CATSAGEGLGQYNEQYF. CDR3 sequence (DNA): TGTGCCACCAGTGCCGGAGAGGGCCTAGGGCAATACAATGAGCAGTACTTC.

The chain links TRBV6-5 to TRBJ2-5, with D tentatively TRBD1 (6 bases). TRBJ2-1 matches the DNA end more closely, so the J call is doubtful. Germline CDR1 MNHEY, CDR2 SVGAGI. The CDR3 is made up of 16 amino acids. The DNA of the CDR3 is TGTGCCAGCAGTTATGCGAGCACAGGGTACCAAGAGACCCAGTTCTTC. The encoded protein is CASSYASTGYQETQFF.

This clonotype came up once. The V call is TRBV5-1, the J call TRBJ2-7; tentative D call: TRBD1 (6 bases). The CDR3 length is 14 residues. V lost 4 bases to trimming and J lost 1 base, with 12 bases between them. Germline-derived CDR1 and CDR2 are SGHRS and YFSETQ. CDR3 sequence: CASSVRQESYEQYF. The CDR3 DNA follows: TGCGCCAGCAGCGTGCGACAGGAATCCTACGAGCAGTACTTC.

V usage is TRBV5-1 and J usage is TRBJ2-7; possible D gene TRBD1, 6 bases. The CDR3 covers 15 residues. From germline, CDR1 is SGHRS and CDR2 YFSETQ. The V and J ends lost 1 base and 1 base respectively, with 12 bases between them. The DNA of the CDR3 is TGCGCCAGCAGCTTGAGCCCTAGGGGGTCCTACGAGCAGTACTTC. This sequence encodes CASSLSPRGSYEQYF.

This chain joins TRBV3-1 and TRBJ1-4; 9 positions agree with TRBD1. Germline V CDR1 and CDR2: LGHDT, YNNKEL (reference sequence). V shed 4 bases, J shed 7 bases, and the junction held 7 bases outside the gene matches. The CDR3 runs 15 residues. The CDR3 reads CASSLGQGRSEKLFF. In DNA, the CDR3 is TGTGCCAGCAGCCTAGGACAGGGGAGAAGTGAAAAACTGTTTTTT.

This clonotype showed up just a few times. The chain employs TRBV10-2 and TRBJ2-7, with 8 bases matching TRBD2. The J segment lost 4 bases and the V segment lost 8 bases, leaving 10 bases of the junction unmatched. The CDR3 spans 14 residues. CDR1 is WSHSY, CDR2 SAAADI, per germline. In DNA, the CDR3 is TGCGCCAGCGGGGGACTAGTTGGAGCATACGAGCAGTACTTC. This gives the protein CASGGLVGAYEQYF.

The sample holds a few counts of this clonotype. The DNA for the CDR3 is TGTGCCAGCAGCCCGCAGACCAGGGGACGGACCGGGGAGCTGTTTTTT. Amino acids: CASSPQTRGRTGELFF. The chain couples TRBV9 to TRBJ2-2, with a weak D call TRBD1 (6 bases). This CDR3 comprises 16 residues. Germline V gives CDR1 SGDLS, CDR2 YYNGEE. V gave up 4 bases and J gave up 5 bases, with 18 bases separating them.